This T cell receptor (beta chain) is drawn from a study of technical replicates of blood from a few donors. Assay: immunoSEQ multiplex PCR; the TCRdb copy retains only in-frame clones and omits some. The sample carries 65,000 to 95,000 clones, under 95% recorded once. V was trimmed by 2 bases and J by 2 bases, leaving 9 bases between them. This CDR3 is built from 14 residues. Germline values: CDR1 SGDLS, CDR2 YYNGEE. This clonotype originated in a human donor in good health. The J gene is TRBJ2-3, the V gene TRBV9; D perhaps matches TRBD2 (5 bases). Source material: T cells isolated from PBMCs. This CDR3 is CASSVAGDTDTQYF. The DNA of the CDR3 is TGTGCCAGCAGCGTTGCCGGGGACACAGATACGCAGTATTTT. The variable domain in full, completed from reference TRBV9 and TRBJ2-3, reads DSGVTQTPKHLITATGQRVTLRCSPRSGDLSVYWYQQSLDQGLQFLIQYYNGEERAKGNILERFSAQQFPDLHSELNLSSLELGDSALYFCASSVAGDTDTQYFGPGTRLTVL.